These T cell receptor beta chains were read from a single sample in a study of PD-1 blockade in mismatch repair-deficient tumors. The protocol was immunoSEQ multiplex PCR, while the TCRdb copy is restricted to in-frame clones and leaves out a portion. The sample has under 40,000 clones, roughly 83% seen once. The sequences come from PBMCs, collected approximately 41 weeks after starting pembrolizumab. All receptors derive from an adult with mismatch repair-deficient cancer. The CDR3 runs from the conserved cysteine through the conserved F or W. A D gene is named only where the DNA matches it firmly. Clone size is shown for a subset of rows, as once, few, many or a class of expanded clone.

J gene,V gene,D gene,clone size,CDR3 DNA,CDR3 protein
TRBJ2-1,TRBV10-2,-,-,TGCGCCAGCAGTGAGGTAGCGGAGTACAATGAGCAGTTCTTC,CASSEVAEYNEQFF
TRBJ2-7,TRBV29-1,-,few,TGCAGCGTTGAAGGGGTGGGAGGCGCCTACGAGCAGTACTTC,CSVEGVGGAYEQYF
TRBJ2-5,TRBV5-1,TRBD2,-,TGCGCCAGCAGCTTGGCTAGCGGGACCCCGCAAGAGACCCAGTACTTC,CASSLASGTPQETQYF
TRBJ2-2,TRBV19,TRBD2,-,TGTGCCAGTATGAGACTAGCGGGAGCCGGGGAGCTGTTTTTT,CASMRLAGAGELFF
TRBJ2-7,TRBV29-1,TRBD2,-,TGCAGCGTTGAGGAGGGGACTAGCGGGGGACACCGAGGGCGGTACTTC,CSVEEGTSGGHRGRYF
TRBJ2-7,TRBV28,TRBD1,-,TGTGCCAGCAGTTTATTGTTCGGGGACAGGGGGACCAACGAGCAGTACTTC,CASSLLFGDRGTNEQYF
TRBJ2-6,TRBV7-3,TRBD2,-,TGTGCCAGCAGCTTAGGACTAGCGGGAACTGGGGCCAACGTCCTGACTTTC,CASSLGLAGTGANVLTF
TRBJ2-6,TRBV7-9,-,-,TGTGCCAGCAGCCAACAGGGCTCTGGGGCCAACGTCCTGACTTTC,CASSQQGSGANVLTF
TRBJ2-7,TRBV5-1,TRBD1,-,TGCGCCAGCAGCTCCCCTACCGGGACAGGGAACCCCTACGAGCAGTACTTC,CASSSPTGTGNPYEQYF
TRBJ2-5,TRBV7-2,TRBD2,-,TGTGCCAGCAGCTTCTCTTCGGGAGGGGAGACCCAGTACTTC,CASSFSSGGETQYF
TRBJ2-1,TRBV10-1,TRBD1,-,TGCGCCAGCAGTAAAACGCCGGGACAGGGAAGGGGGCCCTCCAATGAGCAGTTCTTC,CASSKTPGQGRGPSNEQFF
TRBJ2-3,TRBV30,TRBD2,-,TGTGCCTGGAGTACTAGCGACACAGATACGCAGTATTTT,CAWSTSDTDTQYF
TRBJ1-2,TRBV28,TRBD1,-,TGTGCCAGCAGTCAAGGGCCGACAGGGGCCAACCATGGCTACACCTTC,CASSQGPTGANHGYTF
TRBJ2-5,TRBV6-1,-,-,TGTGCCAGCAGTGAGGGGGCATGGGAGACCCAGTACTTC,CASSEGAWETQYF
TRBJ2-3,TRBV11-1,-,-,TGTGCCAGCAGCTTTACTAGCCGGGGTACCACAGATACGCAGTATTTT,CASSFTSRGTTDTQYF
TRBJ2-1,TRBV9,TRBD2,-,TGTGCCAGCAGCCCTATAGCGGGAGGACTATACAATGAGCAGTTCTTC,CASSPIAGGLYNEQFF
TRBJ1-1,TRBV28,-,-,TGTGCCAGCAGCGTCAGGGTCTGGAACACTGAAGCTTTCTTT,CASSVRVWNTEAFF
TRBJ2-5,TRBV27,TRBD1,-,TGTGCCAGCAGTCTAGGGGGCGGAGTCCAAGAGACCCAGTACTTC,CASSLGGGVQETQYF
TRBJ2-2,TRBV21-1,-,-,TGTGCCAGCAGCGAGACCAGGGGTGGCACCGGGGAGCTGTTTTTT,CASSETRGGTGELFF
TRBJ1-2,TRBV6-5,-,-,TGTGCCAGCAGTTACCAGCACAGGGTAAAAAACTATGGCTACACCTTC,CASSYQHRVKNYGYTF
TRBJ2-2,TRBV29-1,-,-,TGCAGCGTTGTGCGGGCAGCGAACACCGGGGAGCTGTTTTTT,CSVVRAANTGELFF
TRBJ2-1,TRBV5-5,TRBD2,-,TGTGCCAGCAGCCGCGGACTAGCGGGAGGGCCGTTCTACAATGAGCAGTTCTTC,CASSRGLAGGPFYNEQFF
TRBJ1-2,TRBV5-4,TRBD1,-,TGTGCCAGCAGCCTTTTGACAGGGGCCGACACCTTC,CASSLLTGADTF
TRBJ2-7,TRBV27,-,-,TGTGCCAGCAGTTTATCTAGAACCTACGAGCAGTACTTC,CASSLSRTYEQYF
TRBJ2-1,TRBV7-3,-,few,TGTGCCAGCAGCTTGGGGCAGGGGGGCAATGAGCAGTTCTTC,CASSLGQGGNEQFF
TRBJ2-7,TRBV5-4,TRBD1,-,TGTGCCAGCAGCTCCGGGACAGGAGGCGAGCAGTACTTC,CASSSGTGGEQYF
TRBJ2-7,TRBV28,-,-,TGTGCCAGCAGCCAATTGTTGGGGGGGCGGGGACGCTCCTACGAGCAGTACTTC,CASSQLLGGRGRSYEQYF
TRBJ1-1,TRBV19,-,once,TGTGCCAGTAGCCGGACTCTTCGGGACACTGAAGCTTTCTTT,CASSRTLRDTEAFF
TRBJ2-5,TRBV5-1,TRBD2,-,TGCGCCAGCACGAGTTCTAGCGGAGGGGAGACCCAGTACTTC,CASTSSSGGETQYF
TRBJ2-2,TRBV2,TRBD2,-,TGTGCCAGCAGATGGACTAGCGGCACCGGGGAGCTGTTTTTT,CASRWTSGTGELFF
TRBJ1-1,TRBV29-1,-,-,TGCAGCGTTGAAGATCGTCTCCAGGGAAGGTACACTGAAGCTTTCTTT,CSVEDRLQGRYTEAFF
TRBJ2-3,TRBV5-6,-,once,TGTGCCAGCAGTACCGTACAGGCCCTTAGCACAGATACGCAGTATTTT,CASSTVQALSTDTQYF
TRBJ2-3,TRBV7-8,-,-,TGTGCCAGCAGCTTAGAGTGGCTCTCTTCCACAGATACGCAGTATTTT,CASSLEWLSSTDTQYF
TRBJ1-3,TRBV7-6,-,-,TGTGCCAGCAGCTTAGCCGGGGCTGGAAACACCATATATTTT,CASSLAGAGNTIYF
TRBJ2-1,TRBV5-1,TRBD1,-,TGCGCCAGCAGCTTGGGGACAGGGTCCCAGAGGCGGAATGAGCAGTTCTTC,CASSLGTGSQRRNEQFF
TRBJ2-7,TRBV5-4,-,-,TGTGCCAGCAGCTTGGGGCAGGGGAAGTACGAGCAGTACTTC,CASSLGQGKYEQYF
TRBJ2-1,TRBV7-9,-,-,TGTGCCAGCAGCTTAGGAGGTGGAGGGCCAAATGAGCAGTTCTTC,CASSLGGGGPNEQFF
TRBJ1-2,TRBV6-1,TRBD1,-,TGTGCCAGCAGTGAACCGGGACAGGGATTCCTCTATGGCTACACCTTC,CASSEPGQGFLYGYTF
TRBJ2-7,TRBV28,TRBD2,-,TGTGCCAGCACCCCGGGACTAGCGGGAGGGGGTGAGCAGTACTTC,CASTPGLAGGGEQYF
TRBJ2-3,TRBV6-5,-,-,TGTGCCAGCAGCCCTAGCACAGATACGCAGTATTTT,CASSPSTDTQYF
TRBJ2-7,TRBV29-1,TRBD1,few,TGCAGCGGAGGACAGGGGTCCTACGAGCAGTACTTC,CSGGQGSYEQYF
TRBJ1-5,TRBV4-1,-,-,TGCGCCAGCAGCCAAGTTCGCGGCACGGGGGGACGGGATCAGCCCCAGCATTTT,CASSQVRGTGGRDQPQHF
TRBJ2-5,TRBV9,-,-,TGTGCCAGCAGCGTAGTGGGGGGCCAAGAGACCCAGTACTTC,CASSVVGGQETQYF
TRBJ2-4,TRBV6-6,-,-,TGTGCCAGCAGCTCCGCGGAGCGGGTGGCCAAAAACATTCAGTACTTC,CASSSAERVAKNIQYF
TRBJ2-6,TRBV10-3,-,-,TGTGCCAACTCCCCCGGTGCTGGGGCCAACGTCCTGACTTTC,CANSPGAGANVLTF
TRBJ2-5,TRBV30,-,-,TGTGCCTGGACCAAGGGCGGGGAGACCCAGTACTTC,CAWTKGGETQYF
TRBJ2-7,TRBV7-2,-,-,TGTGCCAGCAGCCCCGCCGGGGGTCGCTCCTACGAGCAGTACTTC,CASSPAGGRSYEQYF
TRBJ2-7,TRBV29-1,-,few,TGCAGCGCCGGGGACTCCGTGTACGAGCAGTACTTC,CSAGDSVYEQYF
TRBJ2-7,TRBV5-1,TRBD1,-,TGCGCCAGCAGCCCGAACACAGGGGGCTACGAGCAGTACTTC,CASSPNTGGYEQYF
TRBJ1-3,TRBV29-1,-,-,TGCAGCGTCGCAAGCAGGAACGGAAACACCATATATTTT,CSVASRNGNTIYF
TRBJ2-7,TRBV9,TRBD1,-,TGTGCCAGCAGCGTAGATCCCACAGGGGCCTACGAGCAGTACTTC,CASSVDPTGAYEQYF
TRBJ2-7,TRBV5-1,TRBD2,few,TGCGCCAGCAGCTCGGGACTAGCGGGGGGTACCTACGAGCAGTACTTC,CASSSGLAGGTYEQYF
TRBJ1-3,TRBV9,-,-,TGTGCCAGCAGCGTAGCAGGGCTTGGAAACACCATATATTTT,CASSVAGLGNTIYF
TRBJ1-6,TRBV2,-,-,TGTGCCAGCAGTGAAGCGCTTAGACCCCTCCACTTT,CASSEALRPLHF
TRBJ2-7,TRBV15,-,-,TGTGCCACCAGCAGAGACAGGGCGAGATCCTACGAGCAGTACTTC,CATSRDRARSYEQYF